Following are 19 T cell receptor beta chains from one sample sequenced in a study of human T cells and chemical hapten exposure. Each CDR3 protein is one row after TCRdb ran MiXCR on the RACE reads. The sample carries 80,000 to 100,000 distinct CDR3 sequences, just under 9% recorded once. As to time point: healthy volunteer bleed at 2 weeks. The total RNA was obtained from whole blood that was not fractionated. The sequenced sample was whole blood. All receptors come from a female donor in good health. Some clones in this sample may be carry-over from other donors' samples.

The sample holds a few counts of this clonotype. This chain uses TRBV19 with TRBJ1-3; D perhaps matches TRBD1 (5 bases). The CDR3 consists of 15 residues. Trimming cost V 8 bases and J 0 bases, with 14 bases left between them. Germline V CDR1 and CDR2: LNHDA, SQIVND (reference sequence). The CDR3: CASQNPDSSGNTIYF. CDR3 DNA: TGTGCCAGTCAAAACCCCGACAGCTCTGGAAACACCATATATTTT.

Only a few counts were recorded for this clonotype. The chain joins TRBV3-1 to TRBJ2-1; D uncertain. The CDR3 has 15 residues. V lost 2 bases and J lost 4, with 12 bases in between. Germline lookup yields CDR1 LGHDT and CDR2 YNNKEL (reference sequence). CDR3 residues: CASSQSSGSYNEQFF. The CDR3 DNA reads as TGTGCCAGCAGCCAATCGTCGGGTTCATACAATGAGCAGTTCTTC.

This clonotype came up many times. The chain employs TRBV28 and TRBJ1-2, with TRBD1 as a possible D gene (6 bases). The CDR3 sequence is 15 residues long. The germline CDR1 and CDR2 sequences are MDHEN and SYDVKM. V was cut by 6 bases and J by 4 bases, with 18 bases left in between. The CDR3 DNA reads TGTGCCAGCAGCCGCGCTTTGGGGGGCGGCTATGGCTACACCTTC. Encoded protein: CASSRALGGGYGYTF.

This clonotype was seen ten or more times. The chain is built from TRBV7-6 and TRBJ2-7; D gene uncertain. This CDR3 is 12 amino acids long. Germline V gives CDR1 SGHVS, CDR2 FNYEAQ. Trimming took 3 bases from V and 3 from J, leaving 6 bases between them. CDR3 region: CASSFDNYEQYF. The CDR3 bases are TGTGCCAGCAGCTTTGACAACTACGAGCAGTACTTC.

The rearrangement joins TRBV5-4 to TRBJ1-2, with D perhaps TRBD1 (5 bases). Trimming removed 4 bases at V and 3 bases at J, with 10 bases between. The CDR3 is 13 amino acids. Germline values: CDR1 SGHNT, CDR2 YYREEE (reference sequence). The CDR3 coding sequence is TGTGCCAGCAGCCGGGACCGCGACTATGGCTACACCTTC. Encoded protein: CASSRDRDYGYTF.

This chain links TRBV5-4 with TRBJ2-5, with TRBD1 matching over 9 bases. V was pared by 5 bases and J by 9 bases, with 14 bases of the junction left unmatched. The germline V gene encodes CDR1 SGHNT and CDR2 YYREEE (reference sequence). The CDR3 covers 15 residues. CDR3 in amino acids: CASSPQGARDGAQYF. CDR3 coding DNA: TGTGCCAGCAGTCCACAGGGGGCGCGGGATGGGGCCCAGTACTTC.

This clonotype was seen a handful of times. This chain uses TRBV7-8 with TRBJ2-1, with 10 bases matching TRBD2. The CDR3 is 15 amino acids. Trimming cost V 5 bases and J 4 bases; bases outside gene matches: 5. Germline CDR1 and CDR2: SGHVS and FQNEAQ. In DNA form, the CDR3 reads TGTGCCAGCAGCCATTGGACTAGCGGTTACAATGAGCAGTTCTTC. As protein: CASSHWTSGYNEQFF.

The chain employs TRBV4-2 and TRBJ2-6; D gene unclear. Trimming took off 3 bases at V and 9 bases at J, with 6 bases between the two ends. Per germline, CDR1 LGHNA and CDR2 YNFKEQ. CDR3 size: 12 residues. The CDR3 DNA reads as TGTGCCAGCAGCCACGAGAACAACGTCCTGACTTTC. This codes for CASSHENNVLTF.

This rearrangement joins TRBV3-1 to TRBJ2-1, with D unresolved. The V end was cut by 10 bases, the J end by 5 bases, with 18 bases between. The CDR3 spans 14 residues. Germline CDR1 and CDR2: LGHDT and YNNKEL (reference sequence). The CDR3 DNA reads TGTGCCACTCAGGTCCGGGCCTACAACAATGAGCAGTTCTTC. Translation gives CATQVRAYNNEQFF.

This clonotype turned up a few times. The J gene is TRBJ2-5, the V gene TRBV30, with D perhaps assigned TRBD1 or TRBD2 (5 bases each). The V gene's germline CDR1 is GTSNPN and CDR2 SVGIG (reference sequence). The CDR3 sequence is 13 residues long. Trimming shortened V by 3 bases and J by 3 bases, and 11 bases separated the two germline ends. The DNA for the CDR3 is TGTGCCTGGAGCCTGCTGGGGGAAGAGACCCAGTACTTC. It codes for CAWSLLGEETQYF. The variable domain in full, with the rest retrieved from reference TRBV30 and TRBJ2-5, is SQTIHQWPATLVQPVGSPLSLECTVEGTSNPNLYWYRQAAGRGLQLLFYSVGIGQISSEVPQNLSASRPQDRQFILSSKKLLLSDSGFYLCAWSLLGEETQYFGPGTRLLVL.

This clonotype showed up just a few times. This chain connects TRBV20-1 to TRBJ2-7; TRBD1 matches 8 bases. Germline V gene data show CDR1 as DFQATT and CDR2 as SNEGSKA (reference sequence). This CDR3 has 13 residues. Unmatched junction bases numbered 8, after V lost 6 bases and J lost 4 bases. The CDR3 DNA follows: TGCAGTGCCCGGACAGGGTCGTCGTACGAGCAGTACTTC. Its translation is CSARTGSSYEQYF.

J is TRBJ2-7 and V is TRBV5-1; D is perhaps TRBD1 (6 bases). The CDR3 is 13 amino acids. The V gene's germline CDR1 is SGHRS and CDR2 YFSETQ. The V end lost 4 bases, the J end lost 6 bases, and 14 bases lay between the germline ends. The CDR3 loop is CASSGEQGSEQYF. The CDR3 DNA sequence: TGCGCCAGCAGCGGAGAACAGGGATCCGAGCAGTACTTC.

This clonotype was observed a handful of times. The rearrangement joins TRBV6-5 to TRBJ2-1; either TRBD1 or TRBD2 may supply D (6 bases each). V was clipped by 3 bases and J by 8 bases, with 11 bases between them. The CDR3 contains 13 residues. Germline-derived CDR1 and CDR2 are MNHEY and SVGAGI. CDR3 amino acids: CASSYLGGHEQFF. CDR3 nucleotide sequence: TGTGCCAGCAGTTATTTGGGGGGCCATGAGCAGTTCTTC.

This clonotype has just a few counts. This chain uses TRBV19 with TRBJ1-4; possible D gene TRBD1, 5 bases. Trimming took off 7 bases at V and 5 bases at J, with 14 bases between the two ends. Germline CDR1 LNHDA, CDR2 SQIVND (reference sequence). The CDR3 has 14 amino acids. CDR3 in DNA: TGTGCCAGTACACCGGGACGGGTGAATGAAAAACTGTTTTTT. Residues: CASTPGRVNEKLFF.

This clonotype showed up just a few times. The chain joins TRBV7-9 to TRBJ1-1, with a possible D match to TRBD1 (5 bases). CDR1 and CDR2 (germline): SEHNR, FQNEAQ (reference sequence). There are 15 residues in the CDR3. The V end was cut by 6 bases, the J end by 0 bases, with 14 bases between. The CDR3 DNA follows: TGTGCCAGCAGGGGAGAGGGACGGATGAACACTGAAGCTTTCTTT. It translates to CASRGEGRMNTEAFF.

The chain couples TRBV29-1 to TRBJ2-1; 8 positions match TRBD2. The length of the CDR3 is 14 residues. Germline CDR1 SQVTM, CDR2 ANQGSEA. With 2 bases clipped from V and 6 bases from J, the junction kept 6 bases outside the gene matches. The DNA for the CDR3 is TGCAGCGTTGAAATAGCGGGGCCCCGCAATGAGCAGTTCTTC. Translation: CSVEIAGPRNEQFF.

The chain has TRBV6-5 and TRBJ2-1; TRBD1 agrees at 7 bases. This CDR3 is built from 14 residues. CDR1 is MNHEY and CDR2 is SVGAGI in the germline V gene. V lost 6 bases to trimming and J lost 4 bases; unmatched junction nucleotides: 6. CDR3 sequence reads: CASSPGTEYNEQFF. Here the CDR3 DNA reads TGTGCCAGCAGCCCTGGGACAGAATACAATGAGCAGTTCTTC.

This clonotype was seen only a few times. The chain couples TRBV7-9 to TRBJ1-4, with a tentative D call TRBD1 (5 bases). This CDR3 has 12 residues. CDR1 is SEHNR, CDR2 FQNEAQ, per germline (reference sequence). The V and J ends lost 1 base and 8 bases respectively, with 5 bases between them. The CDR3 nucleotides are TGTGCCAGCAGCTTAGGACAGGAAAAACTGTTTTTT. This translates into CASSLGQEKLFF.

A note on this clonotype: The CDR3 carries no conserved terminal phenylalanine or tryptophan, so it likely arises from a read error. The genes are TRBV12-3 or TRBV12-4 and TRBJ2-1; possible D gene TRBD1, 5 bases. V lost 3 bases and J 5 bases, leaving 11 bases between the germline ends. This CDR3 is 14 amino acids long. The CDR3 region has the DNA TGTGCCAGCAGTTTCTCAGGGAAGAACAATGAGCAGTTCCTC. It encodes CASSFSGKNNEQFL.